Given below is one T cell receptor beta chain in context. The antigen is not known. This record belongs to a study of identifying expanded T cells in peripheral blood. Study outcomes and limitations: About 1.2 clones differed between technical replicates, versus approximately 17 and 20 over time.

Method: immunoSEQ multiplex PCR; TCRdb's copy keeps in-frame clones and lacks some. The sample yields under 70,000 clones, more than 75% seen once. V shed 4 bases and J shed 3 bases, with 6 bases lying between them. The germline V gene has CDR1 MNHNY and CDR2 SVGAGI (reference sequence). CDR3 length: 12 residues. Sequenced input: blood. The V call is TRBV6-6, the J call TRBJ1-1; D unresolved. The sequence came from a person between 18 and 69 years old in good health. CDR3 nucleotide sequence: TGTGCCAGCAGTTTTGGACACACTGAAGCTTTCTTT. This sequence encodes CASSFGHTEAFF.